The rows below give T cell receptor beta chains drawn from one sample of a study of shared T cell receptors in the human thymus. Libraries were prepared by immunoSEQ multiplex PCR; TCRdb keeps only in-frame clonotypes and omits some of them. The data contain about 660,000 clones, over 75% of them singletons. This same sample was also taken into another study, of human thymus T cells.

The sequenced sample consisted of thymocytes. Receptors originate from a boy under two years old with a congenital heart defect. Each CDR3 is given without its conserved first and last residue.

v_call cdr3_aa
TRBV7-9 ASRWAGGEYNEQF
TRBV6-5 ASSYSRTGGHEQY
TRBV6-1 ASSVRVGSKETQY
TRBV10-3 ASHRGGAKDTEAF
TRBV9 ASSVAGDGETQY
TRBV21-1 ASSQIPSRLAVHYEQY
TRBV6-1 AITGPMSYT
TRBV5-1 ASREGGRYGYT
TRBV27 ASSRPGQGSYEQY
TRBV4-1 ASTMRGRGAYNEQF
TRBV4-3 ASSQTSGRTESPQETQY
TRBV5-6 ASTRGEEGPNYGYT
TRBV12-5 ASGPATGPYSNQPQH
TRBV5-4 ASSLQGSSYNEQF
TRBV27 ASSARGLLDYEQY
TRBV11-3 ASSLGQGYTGNTIY
TRBV29-1 SVGWQGDYEQY
TRBV28 ASRRRQGETQY
TRBV28 ASTVRGFGSNQPQH
TRBV27 ASKQPRDRDHEQF
TRBV19 ASSIHSPAYEQY
TRBV27 ASSPGLTSGPTGELF
TRBV9 ASSVSGTRGYNEQF
TRBV6-5 ASRDRGPSYEQY
TRBV5-1 ASSLAASGRVGETQY
TRBV18 ASSLTTGGSTDTQY
TRBV5-1 ASSLAKSGTENEKLF
TRBV5-4 ASSLGGLAGSPSYNEQF
TRBV7-2 ASSPRDRVGGELF
TRBV5-1 ASTLGGLAGLSSYNEQF
TRBV27 ASSLSSGTGANVLT
TRBV30 AWSRGPPYEQY
TRBV4-3 ASSPSGSTRYYEQY
TRBV28 ASSYPLAGEPHEQY
TRBV2 ASTLFARVEYEQY
TRBV2 ASRGAYYEQY
TRBV4-3 ASSQGPSGDTQY